This T cell receptor beta chain originates from a study of blood T cells in healthy people across ages. A sample-barcoded 5' primer and a J-beta primer mix were used in a second PCR of roughly 6 to 11 cycles. TCRdb re-called the 5' RACE reads through MiXCR, storing one row per CDR3 protein. This table has approximately 1.5 million distinct CDR3 sequences, about 31% appearing once. Germline assignment: CDR1 SQVTM and CDR2 ANQGSEA. There are 14 residues in the CDR3. The V and J ends lost 7 bases and 8 bases, in that order; junction bases with no gene match: 13. Sequencing was done on a sample of blood. The rearrangement uses TRBV29-1 and TRBJ2-1; 8 positions agree with TRBD2. The sequence came from a woman aged 30 to 39 in good health. In DNA, the CDR3 is TGCAGCGCCCAGGGCGGGAGGCCGGGGGATGAGCAGTTCTTC. Its translation is CSAQGGRPGDEQFF.